These 24 T cell receptor beta chains were sequenced from one sample in a study of shared T cell receptors in the human thymus. Assay used: immunoSEQ multiplex PCR; TCRdb lists only in-frame clones, some missing. This table has about 540,000 clones, around 78% appearing once. These data also formed part of another study, on human thymus T cells.

The sequenced sample consisted of thymocytes. The source of these receptors is a boy in the first two years of life with a congenital heart defect.

The V and J genes are TRBV4-2 and TRBJ2-4; 7 positions match TRBD2. Germline loops: CDR1 LGHNA, CDR2 YNFKEQ. The CDR3 contains 17 residues. Unmatched junction bases numbered 13, after V lost 1 base and J lost 7 bases. CDR3 nucleotide sequence: TGTGCCAGCAGCCAAGCCCCCGGGAGGAGCGGGGCGAACATTCAGTACTTC. It specifies CASSQAPGRSGANIQYF.

This clone was seen only a few times. The chain has TRBV27 and TRBJ1-6; D not resolved. The length of the CDR3 is 18 residues. Germline CDR1 MNHEY, CDR2 SMNVEV (reference sequence). V shed 8 bases and J shed 1 base, with 21 bases lying between them. The CDR3 protein is CASSPGNGIPSYNSPLHF. DNA of the CDR3: TGTGCCAGCTCCCCGGGAAATGGAATACCGTCCTATAATTCACCCCTCCACTTT.

J is TRBJ2-2 and V is TRBV18; D is possibly TRBD1 (5 bases). V was shortened by 5 bases and J by 0 bases, with 10 bases between the two germline ends. The CDR3 runs to 15 residues. Germline CDR1 KGHSH, CDR2 LQKENI. CDR3 residues: CASSIVRANTGELFF. The CDR3 DNA sequence: TGTGCCAGCTCAATAGTCAGGGCGAACACCGGGGAGCTGTTTTTT.

The rearrangement joins TRBV7-9 to TRBJ2-3; a weak D match, TRBD2 (6 bases). V dropped 2 bases and J dropped 5 bases, with 17 bases sitting between them. Looked up from germline, CDR1 is SEHNR and CDR2 is FQNEAQ (reference sequence). The CDR3 totals 16 residues. CDR3 DNA sequence: TGTGCCAGCAGCTTACTTACAGTAGAGGGAGGAGATACGCAGTATTTT. Amino acid sequence: CASSLLTVEGGDTQYF. Full variable domain (rest looked up from reference TRBV7-9 and TRBJ2-3): DTGVSQNPRHKITKRGQNVTFRCDPISEHNRLYWYRQTLGQGPEFLTYFQNEAQLEKSRLLSDRFSAERPKGSFSTLEIQRTEQGDSAMYLCASSLLTVEGGDTQYFGPGTRLTVL.

The chain links TRBV4-3 to TRBJ2-2; D remains ambiguous. CDR3 length equals 15 residues. The germline CDR1 and CDR2 sequences are LGHNA and YSLEER. V was pared by 1 base and J by 5 bases, with 11 bases between. CDR3 nucleotides: TGCGCCAGCAGCCAAGTGTGGTTGGAGACCGGGGAGCTGTTTTTT. The encoded protein is CASSQVWLETGELFF.

This clone was seen a few times. The DNA of the CDR3 is TGTGCCAGCAGTTACAAGACTAGCGGGAACCCCTACGAGCAGTACTTC. Its protein product is CASSYKTSGNPYEQYF. This chain joins TRBV6-5 and TRBJ2-7; the match to TRBD2 covers 11 bases. In germline, CDR1 is MNHEY, CDR2 SVGAGI. V was clipped by 2 bases and J by 2 bases; unmatched bases: 5. CDR3 size: 16 residues.

This clone was seen only once. This rearrangement joins TRBV15 to TRBJ2-2; D is unresolved. This CDR3 has 15 residues. Per the germline V gene, CDR1 is LNHNV and CDR2 is YYDKDF (reference sequence). The V end lost 0 bases, the J end lost 1 base, and 6 bases lay between the germline ends. The CDR3 DNA sequence: TGTGCCACCAGCAGAGATTCCAGGAACACCGGGGAGCTGTTTTTT. Its translation: CATSRDSRNTGELFF.

The chain combines TRBV7-9 with TRBJ2-1; a weak D match, TRBD2 (5 bases). V lost 3 bases and J lost 9, with 9 bases in between. Germline V gene lookup returns CDR1 SEHNR and CDR2 FQNEAQ (reference sequence). CDR3 length: 12 amino acids. DNA of the CDR3: TGTGCCAGCAGCTTCCTCCGGGGTGAGCAGTTCTTC. As protein: CASSFLRGEQFF. The variable domain in full, with the rest retrieved from reference TRBV7-9 and TRBJ2-1, is DTGVSQNPRHKITKRGQNVTFRCDPISEHNRLYWYRQTLGQGPEFLTYFQNEAQLEKSRLLSDRFSAERPKGSFSTLEIQRTEQGDSAMYLCASSFLRGEQFFGPGTRLTVL.

V is TRBV15 and J is TRBJ2-7, with 8 nucleotides matching TRBD2. The V gene's germline CDR1 is LNHNV and CDR2 YYDKDF (reference sequence). The V and J ends lost 1 base and 7 bases, in that order; junction bases with no gene match: 12. CDR3 size: 16 residues. As DNA, the CDR3 is TGTGCCACCAGCAGAGCCCCCGGGACTAGTCGGGGGGAGCAGTACTTC. It specifies CATSRAPGTSRGEQYF. The whole variable domain, filled in from reference TRBV15 and TRBJ2-7, reads DAMVIQNPRYQVTQFGKPVTLSCSQTLNHNVMYWYQQKSSQAPKLLFHYYDKDFNNEADTPDNFQSRRPNTSFCFLDIRSPGLGDTAMYLCATSRAPGTSRGEQYFGPGTRLTVT.

The chain recombines TRBV28 with TRBJ1-5; D gene ambiguous. Per the germline V gene, CDR1 is MDHEN and CDR2 is SYDVKM. V was clipped by 8 bases and J by 2 bases, with 10 bases between them. The CDR3 contains 13 residues. CDR3: CASGSTGNQPQHF. In nucleotides, the CDR3 is TGTGCCAGCGGCAGTACAGGCAATCAGCCCCAGCATTTT. The full variable domain, completed using reference TRBV28 and TRBJ1-5, is DVKVTQSSRYLVKRTGEKVFLECVQDMDHENMFWYRQDPGLGLRLIYFSYDVKMKEKGDIPEGYSVSREKKERFSLILESASTNQTSMYLCASGSTGNQPQHFGDGTRLSIL.

This chain connects TRBV13 to TRBJ2-7, with 7 bases fitting TRBD1. The CDR3 has 14 amino acids. Germline V gives CDR1 PRHDT, CDR2 FYEKMQ (reference sequence). The J segment lost 6 bases and the V segment lost 5 bases, leaving 10 bases of the junction unmatched. The CDR3 loop is CASSPHGQVGEQYF. The CDR3 DNA reads TGTGCCAGCAGCCCTCACGGACAGGTAGGCGAGCAGTACTTC.

The rearrangement links TRBV14 to TRBJ2-5; 10 nucleotides align to TRBD2. J gave up 1 base and V 2 bases, and 1 base lay outside the gene matches. The CDR3 has 15 amino acids. In germline, CDR1 is SGHDN, CDR2 FVKESK. The CDR3 DNA follows: TGTGCCAGCAGCCAACAGCGGGAGGGCCAAGAGACCCAGTACTTC. The encoded protein is CASSQQREGQETQYF.

The chain has TRBV9 and TRBJ2-1; 7 bases align to TRBD2. The V gene end was trimmed by 1 base and the J gene end by 6 bases; junction bases not matched to a gene: 10. Per the germline V gene, CDR1 is SGDLS and CDR2 is YYNGEE. The CDR3 runs to 16 residues. The chain's CDR3 is CASSVRGGSPINEQFF. The CDR3 DNA sequence: TGTGCCAGCAGCGTAAGGGGCGGGAGCCCTATCAATGAGCAGTTCTTC. Based on the CDR3 plus reference TRBV9 and TRBJ2-1, the full variable domain is DSGVTQTPKHLITATGQRVTLRCSPRSGDLSVYWYQQSLDQGLQFLIQYYNGEERAKGNILERFSAQQFPDLHSELNLSSLELGDSALYFCASSVRGGSPINEQFFGPGTRLTVL.

The chain joins TRBV5-1 to TRBJ2-7, with 13 bases matching TRBD2. The V segment lost 1 base and the J segment 2 bases; nucleotides outside the gene matches: 15. The CDR3 sequence is 20 residues long. CDR1 is SGHRS and CDR2 is YFSETQ in the germline V gene. This CDR3 reads CASSLSGGGLAGRAPYEQYF. The CDR3 DNA follows: TGCGCCAGCAGCTTGTCGGGGGGGGGACTAGCGGGGCGCGCCCCCTACGAGCAGTACTTC. Variable domain in full (rest from reference TRBV5-1 and TRBJ2-7): KAGVTQTPRYLIKTRGQQVTLSCSPISGHRSVSWYQQTPGQGLQFLFEYFSETQRNKGNFPGRFSGRQFSNSRSEMNVSTLELGDSALYLCASSLSGGGLAGRAPYEQYFGPGTRLTVT.

The chain uses TRBV9 and TRBJ2-7, with a weak D call TRBD2 (6 bases). The CDR3 spans 14 residues. The germline V gene has CDR1 SGDLS and CDR2 YYNGEE. Between the trimmed V and J ends, which lost 4 bases and 3 bases, there was a span of 14 bases. Written as DNA, the CDR3 is TGTGCCAGCAGCCCTCGGAGGAGGGACTACGAGCAGTACTTC. It is translated as CASSPRRRDYEQYF. The full variable domain, in which reference TRBV9 and TRBJ2-7 provide the parts outside the CDR3, is DSGVTQTPKHLITATGQRVTLRCSPRSGDLSVYWYQQSLDQGLQFLIQYYNGEERAKGNILERFSAQQFPDLHSELNLSSLELGDSALYFCASSPRRRDYEQYFGPGTRLTVT.

In this sample, this clone turned up a few times. The rearrangement joins TRBV25-1 to TRBJ2-7, with 9 positions matching TRBD1. The CDR3 consists of 14 residues. The ends lost 2 bases at V and 4 bases at J; junction bases unmatched: 3. In germline, CDR1 is MGHDK, CDR2 SYGVNS. The DNA of the CDR3 is TGTGCCAGCAGTGAAGGCGGACAGGGGTACGAGCAGTACTTC. This gives the protein CASSEGGQGYEQYF.

J is TRBJ2-7 and V is TRBV28; 11 bases map to TRBD2. J gave up 7 bases and V 6 bases, and 11 bases lay outside the gene matches. Germline assignment: CDR1 MDHEN and CDR2 SYDVKM. This CDR3 is built from 15 residues. The DNA of the CDR3 is TGTGCCAGCAGCCGTACACTAGCGGGAGCGGATGAGCAGTACTTC. Amino acids: CASSRTLAGADEQYF.

The chain recombines TRBV18 with TRBJ1-3; the match to TRBD1 covers 8 bases. This CDR3 has 18 residues. Germline CDR1 reads KGHSH; CDR2 reads LQKENI. With V trimmed by 3 bases and J by 3 bases, 13 bases remained unmatched. The CDR3 reads CASSPQPDTTGVGNTIYF. The DNA of the CDR3 is TGTGCCAGCTCACCCCAACCCGACACGACAGGGGTTGGAAACACCATATATTTT.

This clone occurred once. The V call is TRBV5-1, the J call TRBJ2-2, with a possible D match to TRBD2 (5 bases). The V end was cut by 8 bases, the J end by 0 bases, with 14 bases between. The CDR3 is 15 amino acids. CDR1 is SGHRS, CDR2 YFSETQ, per germline. CDR3 coding DNA: TGCGCCAGTAAGATGGACTCACCGAACACCGGGGAGCTGTTTTTT. Encoded protein: CASKMDSPNTGELFF.

The chain combines TRBV5-6 with TRBJ1-5; the match to TRBD1 covers 8 bases. The CDR3 runs 16 residues. V was clipped by 3 bases and J by 1 base; unmatched bases: 6. The germline V gene encodes CDR1 SGHDT and CDR2 YYEEEE. The CDR3 bases are TGTGCCAGCAGCTATCGGACAGGGAGAAGCAATCAGCCCCAGCATTTT. Protein sequence: CASSYRTGRSNQPQHF. Variable domain in full (rest from reference TRBV5-6 and TRBJ1-5): DAGVTQSPTHLIKTRGQQVTLRCSPKSGHDTVSWYQQALGQGPQFIFQYYEEEERQRGNFPDRFSGHQFPNYSSELNVNALLLGDSALYLCASSYRTGRSNQPQHFGDGTRLSIL.

This clone was seen a handful of times. The J gene is TRBJ1-2, the V gene TRBV4-2; D gene ambiguous. V lost 3 bases to trimming and J lost 7 bases, with 9 bases between them. CDR1 LGHNA and CDR2 YNFKEQ come from the germline V gene. This CDR3 is 12 amino acids long. CDR3 nucleotides: TGTGCCAGCAGCCAGACTGACCTTGGCTACACCTTC. This gives the protein CASSQTDLGYTF.

The chain carries TRBV14 and TRBJ1-2; D might be TRBD1 (5 bases). Germline CDR1 is SGHDN and CDR2 is FVKESK. The ends were cut back, 2 bases at V and 2 bases at J, with 6 bases in the middle. CDR3 length: 13 residues. CDR3 nucleotide sequence: TGTGCCAGCAGCCAAAAGGGGAACTATGGCTACACCTTC. It specifies CASSQKGNYGYTF. Full variable domain (outside the CDR3, taken from reference TRBV14 and TRBJ1-2): EAGVTQFPSHSVIEKGQTVTLRCDPISGHDNLYWYRRVMGKEIKFLLHFVKESKQDESGMPNNRFLAERTGGTYSTLKVQPAELEDSGVYFCASSQKGNYGYTFGSGTRLTVV.

The gene calls are TRBV14 and TRBJ2-3, with a tentative D call TRBD2 (5 bases). V was shortened by 0 bases and J by 4 bases, with 8 bases between the two germline ends. This CDR3 has 14 residues. CDR1 and CDR2 from the germline V gene are SGHDN and FVKESK. CDR3 DNA: TGTGCCAGCAGCCAAGATTACGGGGCAGATACGCAGTATTTT. Translating it yields CASSQDYGADTQYF. The full variable domain, rest sourced from reference TRBV14 and TRBJ2-3, is EAGVTQFPSHSVIEKGQTVTLRCDPISGHDNLYWYRRVMGKEIKFLLHFVKESKQDESGMPNNRFLAERTGGTYSTLKVQPAELEDSGVYFCASSQDYGADTQYFGPGTRLTVL.

This chain links TRBV19 with TRBJ2-3; D perhaps matches TRBD1 (5 bases). From germline, CDR1 is LNHDA and CDR2 SQIVND (reference sequence). The CDR3 totals 17 residues. V lost 0 bases and J 0 bases, leaving 13 bases between the germline ends. The CDR3 here is CASSIDQGRQSTDTQYF. In nucleotides, the CDR3 is TGTGCCAGTAGTATAGATCAGGGCCGGCAGAGCACAGATACGCAGTATTTT. The full variable domain, rest sourced from reference TRBV19 and TRBJ2-3, is DGGITQSPKYLFRKEGQNVTLSCEQNLNHDAMYWYRQDPGQGLRLIYYSQIVNDFQKGDIAEGYSVSREKKESFPLTVTSAQKNPTAFYLCASSIDQGRQSTDTQYFGPGTRLTVL.